This TCR beta chain was identified in a study of blood T cell repertoires in COVID-19. Across the whole study: The United States, Italy and Spain supplied acute and convalescent COVID-19 samples. Sources were T cells, B-cell-depleted T cells, or PBMCs; the material itself was cDNA or gDNA.

V was clipped by 2 bases and J by 6 bases, with 4 bases between them. This CDR3 has 12 residues. Germline CDR1 SEHNR, CDR2 FQNEAQ (reference sequence). Source study methods: Estimation of nucleated cell counts was performed using reference gene primer amplification. The data were produced by immunoSEQ multiplex PCR, yet TCRdb's version contains in-frame clones alone and is incomplete. Clone size and V and J calls were adopted from that table, with D and trimming inferred from the DNA. The sample shows 120,000 to 150,000 clones, approximately 80% of them seen only once. This clone was seen a handful of times.

Sequencing input: peripheral blood. This TCR was recovered from a human donor in a cohort sampled during active COVID-19. The chain employs TRBV7-9 and TRBJ2-2; D uncertain. The CDR3 DNA is TGTGCCAGCAGCTTAACTCCCGGGGAGCTGTTTTTT. Its translation is CASSLTPGELFF.